This T cell receptor beta chain was obtained from a study of T cells in Graves' hyperthyroidism and ophthalmopathy. TCR beta CDR3 regions were amplified from RNA transcripts. HTBI primers drove first-round RT-PCR of the TCR CDR3. One entry per CDR3 protein results from TCRdb running MiXCR on the multiplex PCR reads. The repertoire has nearly 600,000 distinct CDR3 sequences, 14% of them found once; the top ten carry 6.5% to 9%. V lost 6 bases to trimming and J lost 1 base; unmatched junction nucleotides: 12. Germline values: CDR1 LNHDA, CDR2 SQIVND (reference sequence). The CDR3 length is 17 residues. The sequenced sample was blood. This sequence joins TRBV19 and TRBJ2-1, with 7 bases that match TRBD1. The sequence came from a young woman with Graves' ophthalmopathy. The CDR3 coding sequence is TGTGCCAGTAGAACAAGTACCGGGACAGAGTCCTACAATGAGCAGTTCTTC. Translated, it gives CASRTSTGTESYNEQFF. The full variable domain, in which reference TRBV19 and TRBJ2-1 provide the parts outside the CDR3, is DGGITQSPKYLFRKEGQNVTLSCEQNLNHDAMYWYRQDPGQGLRLIYYSQIVNDFQKGDIAEGYSVSREKKESFPLTVTSAQKNPTAFYLCASRTSTGTESYNEQFFGPGTRLTVL.